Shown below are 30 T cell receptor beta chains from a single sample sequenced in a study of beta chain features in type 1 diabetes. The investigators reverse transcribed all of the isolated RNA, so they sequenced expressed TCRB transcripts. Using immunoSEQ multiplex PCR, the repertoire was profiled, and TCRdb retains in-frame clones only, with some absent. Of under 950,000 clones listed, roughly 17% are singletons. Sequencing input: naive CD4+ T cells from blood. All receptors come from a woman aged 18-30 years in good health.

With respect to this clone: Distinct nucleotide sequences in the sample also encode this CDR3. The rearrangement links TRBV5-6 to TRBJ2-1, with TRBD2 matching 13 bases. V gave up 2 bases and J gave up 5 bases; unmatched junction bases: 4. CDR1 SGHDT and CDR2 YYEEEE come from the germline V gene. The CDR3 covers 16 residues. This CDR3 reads CASSFRTSGRNNEQFF. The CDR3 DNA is TGTGCCAGCAGCTTTCGGACTAGCGGGAGAAACAATGAGCAGTTCTTC.

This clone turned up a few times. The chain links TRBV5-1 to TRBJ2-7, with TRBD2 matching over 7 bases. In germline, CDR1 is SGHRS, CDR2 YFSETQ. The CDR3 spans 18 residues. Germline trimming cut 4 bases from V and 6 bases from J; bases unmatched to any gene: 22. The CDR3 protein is CASSRTVLARGGAGEQYF. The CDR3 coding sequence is TGCGCCAGCAGCCGGACCGTACTAGCGAGAGGTGGTGCGGGCGAGCAGTACTTC.

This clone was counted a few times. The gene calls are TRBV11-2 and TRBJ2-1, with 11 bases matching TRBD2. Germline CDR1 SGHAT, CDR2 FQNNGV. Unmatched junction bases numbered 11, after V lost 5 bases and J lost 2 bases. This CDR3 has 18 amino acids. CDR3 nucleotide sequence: TGTGCCAGCAGCCGGCGCCCCGGGACTAGCGGCGCCTACAATGAGCAGTTCTTC. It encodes CASSRRPGTSGAYNEQFF.

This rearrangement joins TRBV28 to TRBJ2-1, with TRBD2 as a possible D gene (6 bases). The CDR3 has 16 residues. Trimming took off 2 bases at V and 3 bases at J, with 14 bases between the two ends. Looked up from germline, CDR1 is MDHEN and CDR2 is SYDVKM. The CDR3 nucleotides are TGTGCCAGCAGTTTAAAGTTAGCGGACCACTACAATGAGCAGTTCTTC. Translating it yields CASSLKLADHYNEQFF.

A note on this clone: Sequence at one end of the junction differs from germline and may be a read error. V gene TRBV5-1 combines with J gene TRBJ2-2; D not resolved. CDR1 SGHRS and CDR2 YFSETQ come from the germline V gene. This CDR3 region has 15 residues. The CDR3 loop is CAGSAGHGGTGELFF. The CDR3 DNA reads TGCGCCGGCAGTGCAGGTCACGGTGGAACCGGGGAGCTGTTTTTT.

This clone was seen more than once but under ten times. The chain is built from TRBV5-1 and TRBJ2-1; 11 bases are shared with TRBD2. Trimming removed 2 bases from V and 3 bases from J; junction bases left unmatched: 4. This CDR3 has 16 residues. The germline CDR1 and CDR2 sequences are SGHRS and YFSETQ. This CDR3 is CASSFSGRALYNEQFF. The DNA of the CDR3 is TGCGCCAGCAGCTTTAGCGGGAGGGCCCTCTACAATGAGCAGTTCTTC.

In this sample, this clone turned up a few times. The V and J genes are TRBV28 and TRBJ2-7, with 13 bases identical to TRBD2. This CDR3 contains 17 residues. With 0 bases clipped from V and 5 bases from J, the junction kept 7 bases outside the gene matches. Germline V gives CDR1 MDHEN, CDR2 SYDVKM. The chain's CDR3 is CASSLWVGLAGENEQYF. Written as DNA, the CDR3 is TGTGCCAGCAGTTTATGGGTCGGACTAGCGGGAGAGAACGAGCAGTACTTC.

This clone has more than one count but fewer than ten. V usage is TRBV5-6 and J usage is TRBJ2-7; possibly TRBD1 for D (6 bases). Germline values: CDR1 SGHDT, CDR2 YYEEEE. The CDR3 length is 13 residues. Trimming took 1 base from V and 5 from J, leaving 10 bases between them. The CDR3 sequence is CASSLTGYNEQYF. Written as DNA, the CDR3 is TGTGCCAGCAGCTTGACAGGGTACAACGAGCAGTACTTC.

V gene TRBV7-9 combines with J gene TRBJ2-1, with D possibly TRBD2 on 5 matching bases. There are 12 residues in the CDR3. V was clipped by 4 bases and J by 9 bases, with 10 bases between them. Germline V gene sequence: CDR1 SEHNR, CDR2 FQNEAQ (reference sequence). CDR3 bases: TGTGCCAGCAGCTCCGATCGGGGTGAGCAGTTCTTC. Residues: CASSSDRGEQFF.

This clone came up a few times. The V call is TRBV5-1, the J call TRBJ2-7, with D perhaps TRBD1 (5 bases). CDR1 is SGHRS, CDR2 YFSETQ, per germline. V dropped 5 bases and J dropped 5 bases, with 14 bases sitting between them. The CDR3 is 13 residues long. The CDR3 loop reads CASSGPGSNEQYF. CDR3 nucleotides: TGCGCCAGCAGTGGACCAGGGTCCAACGAGCAGTACTTC.

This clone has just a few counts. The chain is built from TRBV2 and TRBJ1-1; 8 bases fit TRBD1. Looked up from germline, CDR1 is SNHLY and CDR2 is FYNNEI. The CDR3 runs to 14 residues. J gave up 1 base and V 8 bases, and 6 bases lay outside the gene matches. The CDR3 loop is CASLRTGRNTEAFF. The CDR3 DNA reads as TGTGCCAGCCTGAGGACAGGGAGGAACACTGAAGCTTTCTTT. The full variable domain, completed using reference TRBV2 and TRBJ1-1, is EPEVTQTPSHQVTQMGQEVILRCVPISNHLYFYWYRQILGQKVEFLVSFYNNEISEKSEIFDDQFSVERPDGSNFTLKIRSTKLEDSAMYFCASLRTGRNTEAFFGQGTRLTVV.

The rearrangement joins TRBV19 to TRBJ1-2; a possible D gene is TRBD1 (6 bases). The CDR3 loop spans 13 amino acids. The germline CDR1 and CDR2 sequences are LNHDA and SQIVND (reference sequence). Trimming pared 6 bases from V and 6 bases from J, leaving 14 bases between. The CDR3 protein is CASRGAGEDGYTF. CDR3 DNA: TGTGCCAGTAGGGGGGCAGGGGAGGATGGCTACACCTTC.

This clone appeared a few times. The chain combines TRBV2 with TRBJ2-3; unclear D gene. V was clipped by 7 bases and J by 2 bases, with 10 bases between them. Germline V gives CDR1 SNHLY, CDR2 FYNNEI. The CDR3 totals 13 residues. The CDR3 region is CASTYIDTDTQYF. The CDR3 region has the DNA TGTGCCAGCACGTACATTGACACAGATACGCAGTATTTT.

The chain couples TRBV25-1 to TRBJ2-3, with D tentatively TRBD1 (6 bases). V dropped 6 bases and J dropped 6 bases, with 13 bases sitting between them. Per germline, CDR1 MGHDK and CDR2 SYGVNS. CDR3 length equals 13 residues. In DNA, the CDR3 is TGTGCCAGCAGAAGGGACACCATTGATACGCAGTATTTT. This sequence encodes CASRRDTIDTQYF.

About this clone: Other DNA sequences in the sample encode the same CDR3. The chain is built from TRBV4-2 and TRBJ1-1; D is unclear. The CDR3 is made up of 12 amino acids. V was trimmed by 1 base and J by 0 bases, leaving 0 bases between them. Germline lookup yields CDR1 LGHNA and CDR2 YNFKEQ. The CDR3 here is CASSQVNTEAFF. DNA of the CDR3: TGTGCCAGCAGCCAAGTGAACACTGAAGCTTTCTTT.

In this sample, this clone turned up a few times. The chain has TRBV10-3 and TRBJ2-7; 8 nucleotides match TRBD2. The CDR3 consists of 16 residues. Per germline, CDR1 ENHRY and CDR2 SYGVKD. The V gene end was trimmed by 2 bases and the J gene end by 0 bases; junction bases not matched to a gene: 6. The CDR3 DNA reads TGTGCCATCAGTGAGGGACTAGCACACGCCTCCTACGAGCAGTACTTC. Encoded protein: CAISEGLAHASYEQYF.

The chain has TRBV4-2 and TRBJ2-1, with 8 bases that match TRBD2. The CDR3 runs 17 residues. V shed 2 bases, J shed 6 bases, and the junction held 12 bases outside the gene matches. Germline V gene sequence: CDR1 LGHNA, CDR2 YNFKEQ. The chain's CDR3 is CASSQRLSGSNSNEQFF. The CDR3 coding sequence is TGTGCCAGCAGCCAAAGGCTGAGCGGGAGTAATAGCAATGAGCAGTTCTTC.

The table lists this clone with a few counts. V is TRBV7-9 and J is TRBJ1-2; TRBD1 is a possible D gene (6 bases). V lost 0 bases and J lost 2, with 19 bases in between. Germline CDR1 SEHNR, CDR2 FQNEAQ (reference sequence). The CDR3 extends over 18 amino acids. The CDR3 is CASSLARGTGRKNYGYTF. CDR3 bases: TGTGCCAGCAGCTTAGCCCGGGGAACAGGGAGGAAGAACTATGGCTACACCTTC.

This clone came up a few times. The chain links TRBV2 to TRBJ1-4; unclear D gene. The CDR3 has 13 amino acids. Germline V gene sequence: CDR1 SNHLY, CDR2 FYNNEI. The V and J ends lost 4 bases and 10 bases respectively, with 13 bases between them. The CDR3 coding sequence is TGTGCCAGCAGTGGGGCAGGTCGAGGAAAACTGTTTTTT. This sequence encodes CASSGAGRGKLFF.

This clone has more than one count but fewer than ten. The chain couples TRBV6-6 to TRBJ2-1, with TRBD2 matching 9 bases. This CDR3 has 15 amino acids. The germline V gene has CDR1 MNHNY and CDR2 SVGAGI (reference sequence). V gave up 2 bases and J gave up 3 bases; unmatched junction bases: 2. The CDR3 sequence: CASSYGSGSYNEQFF. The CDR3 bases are TGTGCCAGCAGTTACGGTAGCGGGAGCTACAATGAGCAGTTCTTC.

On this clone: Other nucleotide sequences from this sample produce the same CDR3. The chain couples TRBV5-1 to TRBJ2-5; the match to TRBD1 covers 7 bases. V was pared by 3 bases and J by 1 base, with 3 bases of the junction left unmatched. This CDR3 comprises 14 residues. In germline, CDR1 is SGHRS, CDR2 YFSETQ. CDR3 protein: CASSSRQGQETQYF. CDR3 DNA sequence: TGCGCCAGCAGCTCCCGACAGGGCCAAGAGACCCAGTACTTC.

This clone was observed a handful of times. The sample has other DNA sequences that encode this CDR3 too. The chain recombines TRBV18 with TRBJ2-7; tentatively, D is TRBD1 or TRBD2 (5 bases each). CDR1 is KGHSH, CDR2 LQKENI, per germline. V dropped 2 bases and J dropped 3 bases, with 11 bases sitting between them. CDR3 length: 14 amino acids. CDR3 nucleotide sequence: TGTGCCAGCTCACCAGGGACCGGAAACTACGAGCAGTACTTC. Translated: CASSPGTGNYEQYF.

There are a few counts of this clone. The CDR3 nucleotides read TGCAGCGTAGGGACAGGGGTTACCTACGAGCAGTACTTC. Translating it yields CSVGTGVTYEQYF. V gene TRBV29-1 combines with J gene TRBJ2-7; 10 positions match TRBD1. This CDR3 spans 13 amino acids. Trimming cost V 6 bases and J 2 bases; bases outside gene matches: 4. Germline CDR1 reads SQVTM; CDR2 reads ANQGSEA.

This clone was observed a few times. CDR3 DNA: TGTGCCAGCAGCTTAAGTACAGAGACTAGAAACGAGCAGTACTTC. This gives the protein CASSLSTETRNEQYF. The chain has TRBV7-2 and TRBJ2-7; D possibly corresponds to TRBD2 (6 bases). Germline loops: CDR1 SGHTA, CDR2 FQGNSA. The CDR3 covers 15 residues. With 2 bases removed from V and 5 bases from J, the gap between germline ends came to 16 bases.

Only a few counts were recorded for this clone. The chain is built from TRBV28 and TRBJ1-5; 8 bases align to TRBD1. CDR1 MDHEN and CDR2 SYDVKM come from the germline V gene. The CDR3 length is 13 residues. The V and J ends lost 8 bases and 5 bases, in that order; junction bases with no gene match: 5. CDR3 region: CASHRGTYQPQHF. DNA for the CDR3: TGTGCCAGCCACAGGGGGACCTATCAGCCCCAGCATTTT.

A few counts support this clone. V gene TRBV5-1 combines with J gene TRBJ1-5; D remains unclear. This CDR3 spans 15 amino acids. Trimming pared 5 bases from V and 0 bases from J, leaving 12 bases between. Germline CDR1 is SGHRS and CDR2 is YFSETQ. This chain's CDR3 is CASRRDGDSNQPQHF. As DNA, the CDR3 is TGCGCCAGCAGACGAGACGGAGATAGCAATCAGCCCCAGCATTTT. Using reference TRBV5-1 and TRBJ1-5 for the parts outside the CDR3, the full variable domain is KAGVTQTPRYLIKTRGQQVTLSCSPISGHRSVSWYQQTPGQGLQFLFEYFSETQRNKGNFPGRFSGRQFSNSRSEMNVSTLELGDSALYLCASRRDGDSNQPQHFGDGTRLSIL.

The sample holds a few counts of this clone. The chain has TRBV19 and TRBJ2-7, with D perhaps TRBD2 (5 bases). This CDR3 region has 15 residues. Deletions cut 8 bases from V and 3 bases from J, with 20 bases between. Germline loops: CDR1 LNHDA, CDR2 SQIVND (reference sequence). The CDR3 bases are TGTGCCAGTTCCCCGGAAGCGGCGACGGTCTACGAGCAGTACTTC. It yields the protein CASSPEAATVYEQYF.

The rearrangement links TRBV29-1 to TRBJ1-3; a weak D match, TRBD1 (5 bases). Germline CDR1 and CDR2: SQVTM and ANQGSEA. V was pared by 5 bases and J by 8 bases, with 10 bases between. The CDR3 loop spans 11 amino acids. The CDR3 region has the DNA TGCAGCGTTCGGCAGGGAGACACCATATATTTT. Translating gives CSVRQGDTIYF.

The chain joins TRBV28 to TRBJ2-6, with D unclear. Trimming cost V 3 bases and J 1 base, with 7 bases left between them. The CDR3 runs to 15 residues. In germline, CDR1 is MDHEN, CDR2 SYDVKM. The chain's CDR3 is CASSFWSSGANVLTF. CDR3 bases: TGTGCCAGCAGTTTTTGGTCGTCTGGGGCCAACGTCCTGACTTTC.

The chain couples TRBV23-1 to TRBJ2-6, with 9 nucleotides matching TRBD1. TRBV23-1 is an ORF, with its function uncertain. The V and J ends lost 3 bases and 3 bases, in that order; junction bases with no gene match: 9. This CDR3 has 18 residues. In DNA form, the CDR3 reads TGCGCCAGCAGTCAGAGGACAGGGGAACGGATTGGGGCCAACGTCCTGACTTTC. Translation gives CASSQRTGERIGANVLTF.